The source of this T cell receptor (beta chain) is a study of T cells in Graves' hyperthyroidism and ophthalmopathy. Study results and limitations: Model output signaled ophthalmopathy a median 6.5 months ahead of onset.

Subjects with ophthalmopathy showed a Clinical Activity Score no lower than 3, a NOSPECS grade no lower than 4, and a duration shorter than 3 months. Patients having uncontrolled infection, another autoimmune disease, pregnancy or lactation were not included. The TCR beta CDR3 regions underwent amplification using RNA transcripts as the source. The TCR CDR3 first-round RT-PCR relied on the HTBI primer set. Using its own MiXCR run on the multiplex PCR reads, TCRdb lists one record per CDR3 protein. The sample carries approximately 690,000 distinct CDR3 sequences, less than 25% recorded once. This clonotype was counted at least ten times. Antigen: not known. The CDR3 length is 12 residues. Germline CDR1 MNHNS, CDR2 SASEGT. Trimming took 6 bases from V and 5 from J, leaving 11 bases between them.

The sequenced sample consisted of blood. This sequence was found in a man aged 30 to 45 with Graves' ophthalmopathy. This chain connects TRBV6-1 to TRBJ2-7; a possible D gene is TRBD2 (5 bases). Here the CDR3 reads CASRLEIHEQYF. The CDR3 DNA sequence: TGTGCCAGCAGACTAGAAATACACGAGCAGTACTTC.